Shown below are 20 T cell receptor beta chains from a single sample sequenced in a study of quantifying T cell responses using KT2 cells. For the study at large: TCR alpha and beta constant-region primers primed reverse transcription of RNA.

A single-stranded UMI oligo with SP2 sequence was ligated to cDNA 3' ends. First-round PCR used roughly 4 cycles and beta primers RC1.1 and RC1.2 covering TRBC1 and TRBC2. TCRdb processed the UMI-ligation and nested PCR reads anew with MiXCR; each CDR3 protein has one entry. The sample includes about 32,000 distinct CDR3 sequences, under 7.5% of them seen just once. The sequenced sample consisted of PBMCs spiked with cells of the T cell clone KT2. The receptors shown here come from a human donor.

The CDR3 sequence is CASSQGGNTGDNSPLHF. Here the CDR3 DNA reads TGCGCCAGCAGCCAGGGAGGAAACACAGGGGATAATTCACCCCTCCACTTT. The V gene is TRBV4-1, the J gene TRBJ1-6; 7 bases fit TRBD1. Germline V gives CDR1 MGHRA, CDR2 YSYEKL. The CDR3 totals 17 residues. V was pared by 3 bases and J by 5 bases, with 10 bases of the junction left unmatched.

This clonotype was seen a single time. This may be a read error, as it is one base from a much larger clone. The rearrangement uses TRBV20-1 and TRBJ2-1; 11 positions agree with TRBD2. V shed 2 bases and J 2 bases; nucleotides not matched to a gene: 17. Germline CDR1 reads DFQATT; CDR2 reads SNEGSKA (reference sequence). The CDR3 runs 20 residues. CDR3 loop: CSARPKTSGILLGPYNEQFF. For the CDR3, the DNA is TGCAGTGCTAGACCAAAGACTAGCGGGATCTTGTTAGGGCCCTACAATGAGCAGTTCTTC.

This clonotype rates as medium-sized. The chain joins TRBV20-1 to TRBJ2-7; the D is unclear. The CDR3 has 11 amino acids. CDR1 and CDR2 (germline): DFQATT, SNEGSKA (reference sequence). The V end lost 2 bases, the J end lost 2 bases, and 4 bases lay between the germline ends. CDR3 in amino acids: CSARQTYEQYF. The CDR3, as DNA: TGCAGTGCTAGACAAACCTACGAGCAGTACTTC.

This clonotype has a count of ten or more. The chain has TRBV11-2 and TRBJ2-3; no clear D. The CDR3 runs to 14 residues. Germline loops: CDR1 SGHAT, CDR2 FQNNGV. V lost 0 bases to trimming and J lost 5 bases, with 9 bases between them. The CDR3 reads CASSLDSLGDTQYF. The CDR3 nucleotides are TGTGCCAGCAGCTTAGATTCCCTCGGAGATACGCAGTATTTT.

This clonotype has a count of ten or more. The V call is TRBV4-3, the J call TRBJ2-7; TRBD1 or TRBD2 may be the D gene (6 bases each). The CDR3 sequence is 15 residues long. In germline, CDR1 is LGHNA, CDR2 YSLEER. Trimming cost V 1 base and J 4 bases, with 14 bases left between them. CDR3 region: CASSQVVGGPYEQYF. In DNA, the CDR3 is TGCGCCAGCAGCCAAGTCGTTGGGGGGCCGTACGAGCAGTACTTC.

V and J are TRBV28 and TRBJ2-7, with D perhaps matching TRBD1 (6 bases). The CDR3 extends over 13 amino acids. Trimming cost V 7 bases and J 4 bases, with 14 bases left between them. Germline V lookup: CDR1 MDHEN, CDR2 SYDVKM. The CDR3 nucleotides are TGTGCCAGCATGAGGGACATCGGGTACGAGCAGTACTTC. Translation gives CASMRDIGYEQYF. Together with reference TRBV28 and TRBJ2-7, the CDR3 gives the full variable domain: DVKVTQSSRYLVKRTGEKVFLECVQDMDHENMFWYRQDPGLGLRLIYFSYDVKMKEKGDIPEGYSVSREKKERFSLILESASTNQTSMYLCASMRDIGYEQYFGPGTRLTVT.

This clonotype was counted ten times or more. This chain links TRBV18 with TRBJ1-1, with 9 bases identical to TRBD1. The length of the CDR3 is 17 residues. V lost 2 bases to trimming and J lost 3 bases; unmatched junction nucleotides: 10. CDR1 is KGHSH and CDR2 is LQKENI in the germline V gene. The CDR3 DNA sequence: TGTGCCAGCTCACCAAGAAACAGGGGGCTCTTAGACACTGAAGCTTTCTTT. Translating it yields CASSPRNRGLLDTEAFF.

This clonotype appeared many times. The rearrangement links TRBV3-1 to TRBJ2-2; possible D gene TRBD1, 6 bases. Germline-derived CDR1 and CDR2 are LGHDT and YNNKEL (reference sequence). With 5 bases removed from V and 8 bases from J, the gap between germline ends came to 15 bases. The CDR3 is 14 amino acids. Here the CDR3 reads CASSYAGELGELFF. The CDR3 DNA follows: TGTGCCAGCAGCTACGCAGGGGAACTTGGGGAGCTGTTTTTT.

The rearrangement joins TRBV2 to TRBJ1-5, with TRBD1 as a possible D gene (5 bases). CDR3 length: 13 amino acids. CDR1 is SNHLY, CDR2 FYNNEI, per germline. V was clipped by 5 bases and J by 4 bases, with 9 bases between them. The CDR3 DNA follows: TGTGCCAGCAGTAGACAGCAAAATCAGCCCCAGCATTTT. Translation: CASSRQQNQPQHF.

This clonotype was detected ten times or more. One end of the junction is discordant with germline, which a read error may explain. The gene calls are TRBV15 and TRBJ1-1, with D maybe TRBD1 (5 bases). This CDR3 has 16 amino acids. Germline CDR1 LNHNV, CDR2 YYDKDF (reference sequence). The CDR3 region is CATSRSKGWSNAEAFF. As DNA, the CDR3 is TGTGCCACCAGCAGAAGTAAGGGGTGGTCGAACGCTGAAGCTTTCTTT.

This clonotype was picked up many times. The rearrangement uses TRBV20-1 and TRBJ1-6, with 8 bases that match TRBD1. CDR3 length equals 13 residues. CDR1 DFQATT and CDR2 SNEGSKA come from the germline V gene (reference sequence). With V trimmed by 4 bases and J by 10 bases, 6 bases remained unmatched. In DNA, the CDR3 is TGCAGTGCTACACAGGGGGTTGGATCACCCCTCCACTTT. Its translation is CSATQGVGSPLHF.

Many counts were recorded for this clonotype. The chain is built from TRBV6-2 or TRBV6-3 and TRBJ2-6, with D unresolved. Germline V gene lookup returns CDR1 MNHEY and CDR2 SVGEGT. Deletions cut 3 bases from V and 2 bases from J, with 5 bases between. CDR3 size: 14 residues. The DNA of the CDR3 is TGTGCCAGCAGTTATCTTGCTGGGGCCAACGTCCTGACTTTC. As protein: CASSYLAGANVLTF.

About this clonotype: The junction does not match germline at one end; this may be a read error. The genes are TRBV28 and TRBJ1-2; D unclear. Germline values: CDR1 MDHEN, CDR2 SYDVKM. The CDR3 spans 14 residues. The CDR3 loop is CASGLSLPGYGYTF. In DNA, the CDR3 is TGTGCCAGCGGTTTATCCCTTCCCGGCTATGGCTACACCTTC.

CDR3 bases: TGTGCCACCAGTGATCCGACGCGGGGAGAGACCCAGTACTTC. It specifies CATSDPTRGETQYF. This rearrangement joins TRBV24-1 to TRBJ2-5, with D perhaps matching TRBD2 (6 bases). The CDR3 sequence is 14 residues long. Germline CDR1 KGHDR, CDR2 SFDVKD. Trimming left V 3 bases short and J 4 bases short, with 11 bases between.

The CDR3 DNA reads TGTGCCAGCAGCATTACTAGCGGCAGCACAGATACGCAGTATTTT. Protein product: CASSITSGSTDTQYF. The chain uses TRBV7-2 and TRBJ2-3; 8 bases are a match to TRBD2. CDR3 length equals 15 residues. CDR1 and CDR2 from the germline V gene are SGHTA and FQGNSA. The ends lost 5 bases at V and 0 bases at J; junction bases unmatched: 4.

This clonotype was observed a few times. V and J are TRBV7-2 and TRBJ1-2; 8 bases align to TRBD1. This CDR3 is built from 15 residues. Germline lookup yields CDR1 SGHTA and CDR2 FQGNSA. The J segment lost 5 bases and the V segment lost 5 bases, leaving 10 bases of the junction unmatched. The CDR3 spells CASSKQPTGGYGYTF. DNA for the CDR3: TGTGCCAGCAGCAAGCAACCCACAGGGGGTTATGGCTACACCTTC.

In its sample, this clonotype was seen many times. This chain uses TRBV20-1 with TRBJ2-3; 11 bases are a match to TRBD2. CDR3 length: 15 amino acids. Germline loops: CDR1 DFQATT, CDR2 SNEGSKA (reference sequence). Unmatched junction bases numbered 6, after V lost 5 bases and J lost 2 bases. The CDR3, as DNA: TGCAGTGCTCACGCGACTAGCGGGGCCACAGATACGCAGTATTTT. Protein: CSAHATSGATDTQYF.

The table lists this clonotype with a few counts. V and J are TRBV13 and TRBJ2-1; possibly TRBD2 for D (6 bases). CDR1 is PRHDT, CDR2 FYEKMQ, per germline (reference sequence). V gave up 8 bases and J gave up 8 bases, with 19 bases separating them. The CDR3 has 14 amino acids. The CDR3 protein is CASSRTRREDEQFF. CDR3 nucleotide sequence: TGTGCCAGCTCTCGGACAAGAAGGGAGGATGAGCAGTTCTTC.

In its sample, this clonotype was seen a few times. The rearrangement uses TRBV10-1 and TRBJ2-7, with 9 bases fitting TRBD2. Trimming at V came to 5 bases and at J to 5 bases, leaving 7 bases not matched to a gene. The V gene's germline CDR1 is WNHNN and CDR2 SYGVQD (reference sequence). This CDR3 has 14 residues. The DNA of the CDR3 is TGCGCCAGCAGTCCCACCGCGGGGGGGAACGAGCAGTACTTC. Protein sequence: CASSPTAGGNEQYF.

This clonotype turned up a few times. In DNA form, the CDR3 reads TGCGCCAGCAGTGAGGGGCCCGTTCGTCGCACAGATACGCAGTATTTT. This sequence encodes CASSEGPVRRTDTQYF. This chain links TRBV10-1 with TRBJ2-3; unclear D gene. Between the trimmed V and J ends, which lost 2 bases and 1 base, there was a span of 13 bases. The germline gives CDR1 WNHNN, CDR2 SYGVQD (reference sequence). This CDR3 is built from 16 residues.